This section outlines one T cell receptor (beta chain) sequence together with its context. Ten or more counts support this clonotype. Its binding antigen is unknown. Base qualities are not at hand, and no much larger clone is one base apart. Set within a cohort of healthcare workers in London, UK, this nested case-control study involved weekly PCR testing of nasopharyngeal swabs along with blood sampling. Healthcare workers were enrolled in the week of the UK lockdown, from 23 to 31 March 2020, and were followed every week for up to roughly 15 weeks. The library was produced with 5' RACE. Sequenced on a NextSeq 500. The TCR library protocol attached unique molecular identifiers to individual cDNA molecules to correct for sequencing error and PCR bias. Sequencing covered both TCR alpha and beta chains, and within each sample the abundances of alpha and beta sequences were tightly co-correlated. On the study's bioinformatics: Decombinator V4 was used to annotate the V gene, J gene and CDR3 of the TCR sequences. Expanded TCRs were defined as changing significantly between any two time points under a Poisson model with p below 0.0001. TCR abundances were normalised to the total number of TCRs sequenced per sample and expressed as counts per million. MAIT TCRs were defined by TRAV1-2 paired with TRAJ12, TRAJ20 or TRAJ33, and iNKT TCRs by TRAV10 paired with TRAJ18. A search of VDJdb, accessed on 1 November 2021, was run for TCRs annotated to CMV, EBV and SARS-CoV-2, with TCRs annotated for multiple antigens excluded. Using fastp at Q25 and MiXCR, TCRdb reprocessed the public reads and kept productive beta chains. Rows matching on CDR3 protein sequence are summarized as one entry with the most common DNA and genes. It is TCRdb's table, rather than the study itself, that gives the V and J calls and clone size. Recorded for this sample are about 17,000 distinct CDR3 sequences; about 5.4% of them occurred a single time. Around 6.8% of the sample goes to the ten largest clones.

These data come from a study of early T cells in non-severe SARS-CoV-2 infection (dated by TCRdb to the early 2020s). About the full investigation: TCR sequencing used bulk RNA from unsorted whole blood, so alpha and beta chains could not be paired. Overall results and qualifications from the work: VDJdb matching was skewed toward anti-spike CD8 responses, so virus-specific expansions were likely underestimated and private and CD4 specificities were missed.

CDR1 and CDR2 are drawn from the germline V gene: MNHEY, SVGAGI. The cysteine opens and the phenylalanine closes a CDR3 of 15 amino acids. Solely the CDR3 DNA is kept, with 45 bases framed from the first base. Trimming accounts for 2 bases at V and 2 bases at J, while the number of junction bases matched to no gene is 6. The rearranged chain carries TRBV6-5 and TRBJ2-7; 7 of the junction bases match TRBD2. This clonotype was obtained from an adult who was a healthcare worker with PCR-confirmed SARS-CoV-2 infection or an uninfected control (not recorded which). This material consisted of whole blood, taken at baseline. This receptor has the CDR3 CASSYGSGSTYEQYF. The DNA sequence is TGTGCCAGCAGTTACGGTAGCGGGTCGACCTACGAGCAGTACTTC.